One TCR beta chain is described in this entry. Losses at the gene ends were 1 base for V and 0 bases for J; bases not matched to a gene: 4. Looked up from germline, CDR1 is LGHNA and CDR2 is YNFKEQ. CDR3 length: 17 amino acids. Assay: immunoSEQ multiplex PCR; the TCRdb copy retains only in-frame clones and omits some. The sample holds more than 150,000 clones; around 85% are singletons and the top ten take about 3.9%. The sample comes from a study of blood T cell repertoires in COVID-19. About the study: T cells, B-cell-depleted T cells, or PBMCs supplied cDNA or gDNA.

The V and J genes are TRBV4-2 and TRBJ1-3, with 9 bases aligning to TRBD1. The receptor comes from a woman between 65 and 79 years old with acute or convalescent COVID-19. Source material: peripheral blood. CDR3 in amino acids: CASSQGPTGGSGNTIYF. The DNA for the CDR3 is TGTGCCAGCAGCCAAGGTCCGACAGGGGGCTCTGGAAACACCATATATTTT.